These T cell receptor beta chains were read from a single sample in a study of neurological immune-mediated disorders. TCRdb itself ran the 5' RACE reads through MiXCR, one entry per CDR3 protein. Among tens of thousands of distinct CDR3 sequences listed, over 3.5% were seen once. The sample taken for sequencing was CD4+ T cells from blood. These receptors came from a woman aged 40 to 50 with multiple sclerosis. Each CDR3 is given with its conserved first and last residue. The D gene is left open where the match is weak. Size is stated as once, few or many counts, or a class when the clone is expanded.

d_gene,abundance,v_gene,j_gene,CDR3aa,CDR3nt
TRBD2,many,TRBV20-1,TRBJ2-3,CSASGGVRDTQYF,TGCAGTGCTAGCGGGGGGGTTAGAGATACGCAGTATTTT
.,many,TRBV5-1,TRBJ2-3,CASSPPGHSTDTQYF,TGCGCCAGCAGCCCTCCGGGACACTCAACAGATACGCAGTATTTT
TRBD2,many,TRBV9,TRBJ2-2,CASSPGGDGELFF,TGTGCCAGCAGCCCCGGGGGGGACGGGGAGCTGTTTTTT
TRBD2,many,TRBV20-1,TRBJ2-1,CSARMRGLAGGGEQFF,TGCAGTGCTAGGATGAGGGGACTAGCGGGGGGGGGTGAGCAGTTCTTC
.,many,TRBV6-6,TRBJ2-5,CASSYRGEETQYF,TGTGCCAGCAGTTACAGGGGGGAAGAGACCCAGTACTTC
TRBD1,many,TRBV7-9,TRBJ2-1,CASSTVAGTGFYNEQFF,TGTGCCAGCAGCACAGTAGCCGGGACAGGATTTTACAATGAGCAGTTCTTC
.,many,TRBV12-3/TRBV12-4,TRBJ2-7,CASSPPEGYNEQYF,TGTGCCAGCAGTCCCCCCGAGGGGTACAACGAGCAGTACTTC
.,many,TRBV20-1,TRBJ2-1,CSARQGSSYNEQFF,TGCAGTGCTAGACAGGGGAGCTCCTACAATGAGCAGTTCTTC
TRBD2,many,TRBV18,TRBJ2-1,CASSPPAGGGASKQFF,TGTGCCAGCTCACCACCGGCGGGCGGGGGGGCCTCGAAGCAGTTCTTC
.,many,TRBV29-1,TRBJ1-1,CSSIGQQNTEAFF,TGCAGCTCGATCGGACAGCAGAACACTGAAGCTTTCTTT
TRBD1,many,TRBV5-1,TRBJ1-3,CASSPAGGLSGNTIYF,TGCGCCAGCAGCCCGGCAGGGGGTTTGTCTGGAAACACCATATATTTT
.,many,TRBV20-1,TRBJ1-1,CSAFRAGRTNLNAFF,TGCAGTGCTTTTAGAGCAGGAAGGACCAATTTAAACGCTTTCTTT
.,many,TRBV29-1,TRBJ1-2,CSARDPTYGYTF,TGCAGCGCCCGGGACCCCACGTATGGCTACACCTTC
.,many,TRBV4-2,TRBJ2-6,CASSQGYGGANVLTF,TGTGCCAGCAGCCAAGGGTATGGGGGGGCCAACGTCCTGACTTTC
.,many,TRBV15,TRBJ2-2,CATRNTGELFF,TGTGCCACCAGAAACACCGGGGAGCTGTTTTTT
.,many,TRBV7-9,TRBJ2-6,CASSWGEFSSGANVLTF,TGTGCCAGCAGCTGGGGGGAGTTTTCCTCTGGGGCCAACGTCCTGACTTTC
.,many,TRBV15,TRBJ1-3,CATSSMVSSTIYF,TGTGCCACCAGCAGTATGGTTTCTTCCACCATATATTTT
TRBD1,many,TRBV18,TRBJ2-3,CASSQGTGPTDTQYF,TGTGCCAGCTCACAAGGGACAGGGCCCACAGATACGCAGTATTTT
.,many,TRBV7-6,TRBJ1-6,CASSLGTVNSPLHF,TGTGCCAGCAGCTTAGGGACGGTTAATTCACCCCTCCACTTT
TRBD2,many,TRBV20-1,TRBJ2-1,CSAGTSGGGNEQFF,TGCAGTGCTGGGACTAGCGGGGGGGGCAATGAGCAGTTCTTC
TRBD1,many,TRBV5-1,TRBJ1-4,CASSPGQGYEKLFF,TGCGCCAGCAGCCCGGGACAGGGGTATGAAAAACTGTTTTTT
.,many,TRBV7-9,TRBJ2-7,CASSLGTARLEQYF,TGTGCCAGCAGCTTAGGGACAGCCCGCCTCGAGCAGTACTTC
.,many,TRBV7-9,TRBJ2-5,CASSMVGGQETQYF,TGTGCCAGCAGCATGGTGGGGGGACAAGAGACCCAGTACTTC
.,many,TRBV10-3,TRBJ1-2,CATTPSQDFYGYTF,TGTGCCACCACTCCTAGTCAGGATTTCTATGGCTACACCTTC
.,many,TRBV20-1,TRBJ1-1,CSARDGGGRLAEAFF,TGCAGTGCTAGAGATGGGGGGGGGCGCTTAGCTGAAGCTTTCTTT
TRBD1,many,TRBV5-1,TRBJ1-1,CASSWGTENTEAFF,TGCGCCAGCAGCTGGGGGACAGAGAACACTGAAGCTTTCTTT
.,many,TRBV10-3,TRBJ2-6,CAISWTEGAGANVLTF,TGTGCCATCAGTTGGACAGAAGGAGCTGGGGCCAACGTCCTGACTTTC
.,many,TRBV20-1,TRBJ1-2,CSAFSGVGYTF,TGCAGTGCTTTCTCCGGGGTGGGCTACACCTTC
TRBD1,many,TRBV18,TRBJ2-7,CASSPPGQGYEQYF,TGTGCCAGCTCACCACCGGGACAGGGCTACGAGCAGTACTTC
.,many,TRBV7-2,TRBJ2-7,CASSFLRSSYEQYF,TGTGCCAGCAGCTTCTTGAGAAGCTCCTACGAGCAGTACTTC
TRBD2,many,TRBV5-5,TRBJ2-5,CASFPSGVRPRETQYF,TGTGCCAGCTTCCCGAGCGGGGTGAGGCCCCGGGAGACCCAGTACTTC
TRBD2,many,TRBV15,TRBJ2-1,CATSRDRRGTPLYNEQFF,TGTGCCACCAGCAGAGACCGGCGGGGGACTCCCCTCTACAATGAGCAGTTCTTC
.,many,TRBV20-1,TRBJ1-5,CSAGAQPYSNQPQHF,TGCAGTGCCGGGGCGCAGCCATATAGCAATCAGCCCCAGCATTTT
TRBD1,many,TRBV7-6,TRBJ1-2,CASSPGTGRDGYTF,TGTGCCAGCAGCCCTGGGACAGGGAGGGATGGCTACACCTTC
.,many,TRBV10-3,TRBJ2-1,CAISERGSSYNEQFF,TGTGCCATCAGTGAGAGGGGGAGCTCCTACAATGAGCAGTTCTTC
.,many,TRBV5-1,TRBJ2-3,CASSLNRPPRDTQYF,TGCGCCAGCAGCTTGAACAGACCGCCCCGAGATACGCAGTATTTT
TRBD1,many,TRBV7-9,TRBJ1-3,CASSPGTVPRGNTIYF,TGTGCCAGCAGCCCAGGGACAGTCCCCCGGGGAAACACCATATATTTT
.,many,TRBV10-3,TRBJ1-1,CATGGLGLNTEAFF,TGTGCCACCGGGGGGTTAGGGTTGAACACTGAAGCTTTCTTT
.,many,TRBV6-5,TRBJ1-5,CASSLFVGSNQPQHF,TGTGCCAGCAGTTTATTCGTTGGAAGCAATCAGCCCCAGCATTTT
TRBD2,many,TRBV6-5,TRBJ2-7,CASSPSGASSYEQYF,TGTGCCAGCAGTCCTAGCGGGGCCAGCTCCTACGAGCAGTACTTC
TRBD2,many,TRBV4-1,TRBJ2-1,CASSQDGTLRDYYNEQFF,TGCGCCAGCAGCCAAGACGGCACCCTCCGGGACTACTACAATGAGCAGTTCTTC
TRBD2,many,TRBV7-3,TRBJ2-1,CASSWTSGGDNEQFF,TGTGCCAGCAGCTGGACTAGCGGGGGGGACAATGAGCAGTTCTTC
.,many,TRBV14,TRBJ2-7,CASSLRSPRGGEQYF,TGTGCCAGCAGCCTCCGATCCCCAAGGGGGGGGGAGCAGTACTTC
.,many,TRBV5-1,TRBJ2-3,CASSLIPDTQYF,TGCGCCAGCAGCTTGATCCCAGATACGCAGTATTTT
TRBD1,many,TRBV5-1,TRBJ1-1,CASSLFGQGANTEAFF,TGCGCCAGCAGCTTGTTCGGACAGGGAGCGAACACTGAAGCTTTCTTT